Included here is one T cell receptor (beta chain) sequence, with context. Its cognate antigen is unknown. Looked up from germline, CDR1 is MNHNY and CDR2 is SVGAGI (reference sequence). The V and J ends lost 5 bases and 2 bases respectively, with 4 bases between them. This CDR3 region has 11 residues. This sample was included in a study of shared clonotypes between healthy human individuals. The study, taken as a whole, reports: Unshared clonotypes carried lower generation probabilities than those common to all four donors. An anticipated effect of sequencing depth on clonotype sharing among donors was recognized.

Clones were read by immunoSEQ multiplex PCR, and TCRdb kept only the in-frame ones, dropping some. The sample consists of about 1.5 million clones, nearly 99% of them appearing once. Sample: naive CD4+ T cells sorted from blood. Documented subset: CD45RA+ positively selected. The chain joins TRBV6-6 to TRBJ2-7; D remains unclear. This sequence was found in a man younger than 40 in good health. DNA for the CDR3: TGTGCCAGCAGTACGGCCTACGAGCAGTACTTC. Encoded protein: CASSTAYEQYF.